This is a list of T cell receptor beta chains from one sample in a study of CD8+ T cells in alopecia areata. Sequencing was performed with immunoSEQ multiplex PCR; in TCRdb, only in-frame clones are kept and a portion is missing. The table records some 190,000 clones, less than 65% of them present only once. The input for sequencing was CD4+ T cells sorted from blood, taken at week 24, from a patient treated with tofacitinib. The receptors shown here come from a human donor with alopecia areata. Both conserved end residues are part of each CDR3. A D gene is named only where the DNA matches it firmly. Clone size is stated in some rows and not others, as once, few, many or a class when expanded.

V gene	clone size	D gene	J gene	CDR3 DNA	CDR3 protein
TRBV30	.	.	TRBJ1-2	TGTGCCTGGAGTGTCGGGGGCGGGTGGACCTTC	CAWSVGGGWTF
TRBV29-1	.	.	TRBJ2-3	TGCAGCGTTGTAACTAGCACAGATACGCAGTATTTT	CSVVTSTDTQYF
TRBV29-1	.	.	TRBJ1-2	TGCAGCGTTGAAGACTGGGCAGGGGACTATGGCTACACCTTC	CSVEDWAGDYGYTF
TRBV6-1	.	TRBD2	TRBJ2-5	TGTGCCAGCAGTGAAAGGGAGATAGGACTAGCGGCGTATTCGGCCCAGTACTTC	CASSEREIGLAAYSAQYF
TRBV7-2	.	TRBD1	TRBJ2-1	TGTGCCAGCAGCCCGGACAGGGTGAATGAGCAGTTCTTC	CASSPDRVNEQFF
TRBV19	.	.	TRBJ2-5	TGTGCCAGTAGTATAGCCGGGGTGGAGACCCAGTACTTC	CASSIAGVETQYF
TRBV5-1	.	.	TRBJ2-5	TGCGCCAGCAGCAGACAGATCCAAGAGACCCAGTACTTC	CASSRQIQETQYF
TRBV7-2	.	.	TRBJ1-4	TGTGCCAGCAGCTTAGGTCGGGGAATAGCTAATGAAAAACTGTTTTTT	CASSLGRGIANEKLFF
TRBV15	.	.	TRBJ2-1	TGTGCCACCAGCAGAGATTGGGGTGGGGGCAATGAGCAGTTCTTC	CATSRDWGGGNEQFF
TRBV10-3	few	TRBD1	TRBJ1-2	TGTGCCATCTACGGGACAGGGGAAGGTGGCTACACCTTC	CAIYGTGEGGYTF
TRBV9	few	TRBD2	TRBJ2-3	TGTGCCAGCAACCGCGGGAGGTTCAGCACAGATACGCAGTATTTT	CASNRGRFSTDTQYF
TRBV30	.	.	TRBJ1-1	TGTGCCGGCGGGCCGGGTCGTGCTTTCTTT	CAGGPGRAFF
TRBV29-1	.	.	TRBJ1-2	TGCAGCGTTACCACTACGGGGGGAAACTATGGCTACACCTTC	CSVTTTGGNYGYTF
TRBV27	.	.	TRBJ2-7	TGTGCCAGCAGTCTCACAGGGTACGGAGAGCAGTACTTC	CASSLTGYGEQYF
TRBV27	.	.	TRBJ1-2	TGTGCCAGCAGCTTACTGGGGACGGCCCGGTATGGCTACACCTTC	CASSLLGTARYGYTF
TRBV19	many	TRBD1	TRBJ2-1	TGTGCCAGTAGTCCAATAGACAGGGCTAATGAGCAGTTCTTC	CASSPIDRANEQFF
TRBV30	.	.	TRBJ1-1	TGTGCCTGGAGTGTACGGGAACAAGGCTCCAAAGCTTTCTTT	CAWSVREQGSKAFF
TRBV29-1	.	.	TRBJ1-1	TGCAGCGTTAAACTCCAGAGCGCGGACACTGAAGCTTTCTTT	CSVKLQSADTEAFF
TRBV5-1	.	.	TRBJ2-5	TGCGCCAGCAGCTTGACGGATCAAGAGACCCAGTACTTC	CASSLTDQETQYF
TRBV30	.	TRBD1	TRBJ1-2	TGTGCCTGGAGGAGGACAGGACCGGTTCATGGCTACACCTTC	CAWRRTGPVHGYTF
TRBV5-6	few	TRBD1	TRBJ2-1	TGTGCCAGCAGCTTGTGGGACAGGGCCAACAATGAGCAGTTCTTC	CASSLWDRANNEQFF
TRBV27	.	.	TRBJ2-7	TGTGCCAGCAAAACAGGCTCCTACGAGCAGTACTTC	CASKTGSYEQYF
TRBV13	.	.	TRBJ1-6	TGTGCCAGCAGCTTAGGACCGAATTCACCCCTCCACTTT	CASSLGPNSPLHF
TRBV30	.	TRBD2	TRBJ2-7	TGTGCCTGGAGTACGGGACTAGCGGGGGCCGAGCAGTACTTC	CAWSTGLAGAEQYF
TRBV4-1	.	.	TRBJ2-4	TGCGCCAGCAGCCAAGATCTGAGACCTCAAGCCAAAAACATTCAGTACTTC	CASSQDLRPQAKNIQYF
TRBV18	many	.	TRBJ1-1	TGTGCCAGCTGCGACAGTTTGGCCACTGAAGCTTTCTTT	CASCDSLATEAFF
TRBV9	few	.	TRBJ1-1	TGTGCCAGCAGCGTCAAGGTGAACACTGAAGCTTTCTTT	CASSVKVNTEAFF
TRBV7-9	.	TRBD1	TRBJ1-1	TGTGCCAGCGGACGGACAGGGGGAAATACTGAAGCTTTCTTT	CASGRTGGNTEAFF
TRBV6-6	few	.	TRBJ1-5	TGTGCCAGCAGACACATACGGCCTAGACAGCCCCAGCATTTT	CASRHIRPRQPQHF
TRBV7-2	few	TRBD1	TRBJ1-2	TGTGCCAGCGACTCCGGACAGGGCCGGGGCTACACCTTC	CASDSGQGRGYTF
TRBV9	.	TRBD2	TRBJ2-5	TGTGCCAGCAGCGCCAGGAGCGGGGGGGCGGAGACCCAGTACTTC	CASSARSGGAETQYF
TRBV2	.	TRBD1	TRBJ1-1	TGTGCCAGCAGACCGGGACAGACAATGAACACTGAAGCTTTCTTT	CASRPGQTMNTEAFF
TRBV30	.	.	TRBJ1-2	TGTGCCTGGAGTGCTGGCCTCTATGGCTACACCTTC	CAWSAGLYGYTF
TRBV30	.	.	TRBJ1-6	TGTGCCTGGAGGGATCTGAATTCACCCCTCCACTTT	CAWRDLNSPLHF
TRBV7-6	few	.	TRBJ2-3	TGTGCCAGCAGCTCCAGGGGAAGCGATACGCAGTATTTT	CASSSRGSDTQYF
TRBV30	few	.	TRBJ1-2	TGTGCCTGGAGATCCCAGACAAATGGCTACACCTTC	CAWRSQTNGYTF
TRBV29-1	.	.	TRBJ2-1	TGCAGCGTTGTTGAGCGGACACAACGTGAGCAGTTCTTC	CSVVERTQREQFF
TRBV9	once	.	TRBJ2-3	TGTGCCAGCAGCGTATTAAGCGGAGGCACAGATACGCAGTATTTT	CASSVLSGGTDTQYF
TRBV2	few	.	TRBJ2-2	TGTGCCAGCAGTCGGACACCCGGGGAGCTGTTTTTT	CASSRTPGELFF
TRBV9	.	.	TRBJ2-5	TGTGCCAGCAGCCTTATGTCGACAGGACGGGAGACCCAGTACTTC	CASSLMSTGRETQYF
TRBV5-1	.	.	TRBJ2-6	TGCGCCAGCAAGGGCTCTGGGGCCAACGTCCTGACTTTC	CASKGSGANVLTF
TRBV5-1	.	TRBD1	TRBJ1-4	TGCGCCAGCAGCTTACAGGGGAGGCCTAATGAAAAACTGTTTTTT	CASSLQGRPNEKLFF
TRBV7-2	.	.	TRBJ2-1	TGTGCCAGCAGCGCCCCGGGGACGCAGTTCTTC	CASSAPGTQFF
TRBV25-1	.	.	TRBJ1-4	TGTGCCAGCAGCGGGAGGGCTAATGAAAAACTGTTTTTT	CASSGRANEKLFF
TRBV6-4	.	.	TRBJ1-1	TGTGCCAGCAGAAGGGAGCTGAACACTGAAGCTTTCTTT	CASRRELNTEAFF
TRBV11-2	.	.	TRBJ2-3	TGTGCCACTGCTCGACTAGTGGGGACAGATACGCAGTATTTT	CATARLVGTDTQYF
TRBV7-7	once	.	TRBJ2-1	TGTGCCAGCAGCCCCTGGGGGGAAGGGCGTAGTGAGCAGTTCTTC	CASSPWGEGRSEQFF
TRBV2	.	TRBD2	TRBJ2-3	TGTGCCAGCAGTGTCCGACTAGCGGGTGGTGCAGATACGCAGTATTTT	CASSVRLAGGADTQYF
TRBV30	.	TRBD1	TRBJ1-2	TGTGCCTGTCGGACAGGGAGAGGCTACACCTTC	CACRTGRGYTF
TRBV11-2	.	.	TRBJ1-2	TGTGCCAGCAGCTTTAGGGCAGGGGATGGCTACACCTTC	CASSFRAGDGYTF
TRBV15	.	.	TRBJ2-3	TGTGCCACCAGCAGGGCGGCCCAATTCACAGATACGCAGTATTTT	CATSRAAQFTDTQYF
TRBV30	.	TRBD1	TRBJ1-2	TGTGCCTGGGGACAGGGGAAGAACTATGGCTACACCTTC	CAWGQGKNYGYTF
TRBV25-1	.	.	TRBJ2-5	TGTGCCAGCAGTGAATTCGGCAGCCAAGAGACCCAGTACTTC	CASSEFGSQETQYF
TRBV29-1	.	.	TRBJ1-4	TGCAGCGTTGAACGAGGGGTGAATGAAAAACTGTTTTTT	CSVERGVNEKLFF
TRBV7-2	.	.	TRBJ2-3	TGTGCCAGCAGCCGAGGGGAGACGCAGTATTTT	CASSRGETQYF
TRBV10-3	few	.	TRBJ2-2	TGTGCCATCAGGGGATCGACCGGGGAGCTGTTTTTT	CAIRGSTGELFF
TRBV6-6	.	TRBD1	TRBJ2-7	TGTGCCAGCAGTTTCCCGGACAGGGGATTTTACGAGCAGTACTTC	CASSFPDRGFYEQYF
TRBV30	.	.	TRBJ2-3	TGTGCCTGGAGGGAGAGAACAGGGTCGGGCACAGATACGCAGTATTTT	CAWRERTGSGTDTQYF
TRBV11-2	.	.	TRBJ2-3	TGTGCCAGCAGCCGATTGAGTTCCACAGATACGCAGTATTTT	CASSRLSSTDTQYF
TRBV7-3	few	.	TRBJ2-5	TGTGCCAGCAGCTCCTCAGGGGCGGGTGGAGAGACCCAGTACTTC	CASSSSGAGGETQYF